Listed here are 18 T cell receptor beta chains from one sample, sequenced in a study of identifying expanded T cells in peripheral blood. Using immunoSEQ multiplex PCR, the repertoire was profiled, and TCRdb retains in-frame clones only, with some absent. The data show fewer than 80,000 clones, about four fifths seen once. Sequenced material: blood. These receptors were obtained from a person aged 18 to 75 in good health.

The CDR3 loop reads CASSLSGDEKLFF. The CDR3 DNA sequence: TGTGCCAGCAGCTTATCAGGGGATGAAAAACTGTTTTTT. V usage is TRBV7-6 and J usage is TRBJ1-4; TRBD1 might be the D (6 bases). The germline V gene encodes CDR1 SGHVS and CDR2 FNYEAQ. Deletions cut 2 bases from V and 6 bases from J, with 7 bases between. The CDR3 is made up of 13 amino acids.

The chain joins TRBV27 to TRBJ2-3; D might be TRBD2 (5 bases). V lost 5 bases, J lost 0 bases, and 12 bases lay in between. CDR1 is MNHEY, CDR2 SMNVEV, per germline (reference sequence). This CDR3 comprises 15 residues. The CDR3 spells CASSPYGESTDTQYF. The DNA of the CDR3 is TGTGCCAGCAGTCCTTATGGGGAGAGCACAGATACGCAGTATTTT.

The chain carries TRBV7-3 and TRBJ2-1; 7 bases match TRBD2. J lost 6 bases, V lost 6 bases, and 2 bases had no gene match. This CDR3 contains 12 residues. Looked up from germline, CDR1 is SGHTA and CDR2 is FQGTGA. CDR3 nucleotides: TGTGCCAGCAGTAGCGGGTTCAATGAGCAGTTCTTC. It yields the protein CASSSGFNEQFF. Complete variable domain (other parts from reference TRBV7-3 and TRBJ2-1): GAGVSQTPSNKVTEKGKYVELRCDPISGHTALYWYRQSLGQGPEFLIYFQGTGAADDSGLPNDRFFAVRPEGSVSTLKIQRTERGDSAVYLCASSSGFNEQFFGPGTRLTVL.

The chain employs TRBV11-2 and TRBJ2-1; unclear D gene. Germline V gene sequence: CDR1 SGHAT, CDR2 FQNNGV. The CDR3 is 13 residues long. V was trimmed by 5 bases and J by 9 bases, leaving 14 bases between them. In DNA, the CDR3 is TGTGCCAGCAGCCCCCCTTGGCGCCTTGAGCAGTTCTTC. Residues: CASSPPWRLEQFF.

The V gene is TRBV5-1, the J gene TRBJ2-3; 7 bases agree with TRBD1. The CDR3 totals 15 residues. Per the germline V gene, CDR1 is SGHRS and CDR2 is YFSETQ. Losses at the gene ends were 8 bases for V and 3 bases for J; bases not matched to a gene: 12. The CDR3 sequence: CASNRGGQRTDTQYF. The CDR3 DNA reads as TGCGCCAGTAACCGAGGGGGCCAGAGGACAGATACGCAGTATTTT.

V gene TRBV6-5 combines with J gene TRBJ1-5; D not resolved. The V gene lost 4 bases and the J gene lost 0 bases, with 7 bases spanning the gap. Germline V gene data show CDR1 as MNHEY and CDR2 as SVGAGI. This CDR3 spans 14 amino acids. CDR3 residues: CASSSGNSNQPQHF. DNA for the CDR3: TGTGCCAGCAGTTCTGGGAATAGCAATCAGCCCCAGCATTTT.

The rearrangement uses TRBV7-2 and TRBJ2-7, with D tentatively TRBD1 or TRBD2 (5 bases each). CDR3 length: 13 residues. The germline V gene has CDR1 SGHTA and CDR2 FQGNSA. V was trimmed by 6 bases and J by 3 bases, leaving 12 bases between them. The CDR3 here is CASSRGAGYEQYF. The CDR3, as DNA: TGTGCCAGCAGTCGAGGGGCGGGCTACGAGCAGTACTTC.

The J gene is TRBJ1-3, the V gene TRBV4-1; TRBD1 is a possible D gene (5 bases). The CDR3 consists of 14 residues. Germline V CDR1 and CDR2: MGHRA, YSYEKL. Trimming shortened V by 4 bases and J by 4 bases, and 11 bases separated the two germline ends. The CDR3 reads CASSLSGGGNTIYF. CDR3 nucleotides: TGCGCCAGCAGCCTATCGGGGGGAGGAAACACCATATATTTT.

This clone was observed a single time. This chain's CDR3 is CASSFSSFSGANVLTF. CDR3 bases: TGTGCCAGCAGCTTCTCTTCGTTCTCTGGGGCCAACGTCCTGACTTTC. V and J are TRBV5-6 and TRBJ2-6, with D uncertain. This CDR3 spans 16 amino acids. Trimming pared 2 bases from V and 0 bases from J, leaving 9 bases between. Germline CDR1 is SGHDT and CDR2 is YYEEEE. Together with reference TRBV5-6 and TRBJ2-6, the CDR3 gives the full variable domain: DAGVTQSPTHLIKTRGQQVTLRCSPKSGHDTVSWYQQALGQGPQFIFQYYEEEERQRGNFPDRFSGHQFPNYSSELNVNALLLGDSALYLCASSFSSFSGANVLTFGAGSRLTVL.

This clone was detected a few times. This CDR3 is CASSMDYRGEQFF. The DNA for the CDR3 is TGTGCCAGCAGCATGGACTACCGTGGGGAGCAGTTCTTC. The J gene is TRBJ2-1, the V gene TRBV11-2, with D tentatively TRBD2 (6 bases). Germline CDR1 and CDR2: SGHAT and FQNNGV. This CDR3 has 13 residues. Trimming removed 5 bases at V and 10 bases at J, with 15 bases between.

This rearrangement joins TRBV11-1 to TRBJ2-1, with 11 bases matching TRBD2. Unmatched junction bases numbered 6, after V lost 3 bases and J lost 8 bases. Germline V gene lookup returns CDR1 SGHAT and CDR2 FQDESV (reference sequence). The CDR3 is made up of 15 amino acids. The CDR3 DNA sequence: TGTGCCAGCAGCTTTAGCGGGGGGGCCAGTGATGAGCAGTTCTTC. This encodes CASSFSGGASDEQFF.

The V and J genes are TRBV30 and TRBJ2-5; D may be TRBD1 (6 bases). Judging by the DNA end, TRBJ2-7 fits better; the J call may be wrong. Germline V gives CDR1 GTSNPN, CDR2 SVGIG (reference sequence). CDR3 length: 13 amino acids. This chain's CDR3 is CAWARQVRYEQYF. The CDR3 DNA reads TGTGCCTGGGCAAGACAGGTTCGTTACGAGCAGTACTTC.

V and J are TRBV11-2 and TRBJ1-1; maybe TRBD1 (6 bases). Germline-derived CDR1 and CDR2 are SGHAT and FQNNGV. The CDR3 covers 16 residues. V lost 5 bases and J lost 5, with 21 bases in between. CDR3 bases: TGTGCCAGCAGCCCGGGCCGGGGGCGAGGAGAAACTGAAGCTTTCTTT. Translated: CASSPGRGRGETEAFF.

J is TRBJ1-1 and V is TRBV7-3, with unresolved D. This CDR3 has 15 residues. Germline CDR1 is SGHTA and CDR2 is FQGTGA. V was cut by 5 bases and J by 2 bases, with 15 bases left in between. The CDR3 spells CASSPQGRPNTEAFF. The CDR3 coding sequence is TGTGCCAGCAGCCCCCAAGGGAGGCCTAACACTGAAGCTTTCTTT.

V is TRBV18 and J is TRBJ2-5; weak D call: TRBD1 (6 bases). Per germline, CDR1 KGHSH and CDR2 LQKENI. V was pared by 5 bases and J by 2 bases, with 9 bases between. The CDR3 totals 13 residues. The CDR3 is CASSGQRQETQYF. The CDR3 nucleotides read TGTGCCAGCTCAGGACAGAGACAAGAGACCCAGTACTTC.

The chain employs TRBV13 and TRBJ2-1; no definite D call. Germline lookup yields CDR1 PRHDT and CDR2 FYEKMQ (reference sequence). The CDR3 runs 14 residues. The V end was cut by 5 bases, the J end by 5 bases, with 13 bases between. The CDR3 region has the DNA TGTGCCAGCAGCCTCCTCGAACAGAACAATGAGCAGTTCTTC. Its protein is CASSLLEQNNEQFF.

This clone was recorded only once. The V call is TRBV5-1, the J call TRBJ1-2, with D tentatively TRBD1 (6 bases). The CDR3 length is 13 residues. CDR1 is SGHRS and CDR2 is YFSETQ in the germline V gene. Trimming left V 6 bases short and J 8 bases short, with 17 bases between. The CDR3 reads CASTQGGPYGYTF. In nucleotides, the CDR3 is TGCGCCAGCACCCAAGGGGGGCCCTACGGCTACACCTTC.

This clone was detected ten times or more. This CDR3 is CASSDPGLAGKPGELFF. CDR3 bases: TGTGCCAGCAGCGACCCCGGACTAGCGGGAAAGCCCGGGGAGCTGTTTTTT. The chain joins TRBV9 to TRBJ2-2; 12 bases are shared with TRBD2. CDR3 length equals 17 residues. Trimming at V came to 3 bases and at J to 6 bases, leaving 9 bases not matched to a gene. CDR1 SGDLS and CDR2 YYNGEE come from the germline V gene.